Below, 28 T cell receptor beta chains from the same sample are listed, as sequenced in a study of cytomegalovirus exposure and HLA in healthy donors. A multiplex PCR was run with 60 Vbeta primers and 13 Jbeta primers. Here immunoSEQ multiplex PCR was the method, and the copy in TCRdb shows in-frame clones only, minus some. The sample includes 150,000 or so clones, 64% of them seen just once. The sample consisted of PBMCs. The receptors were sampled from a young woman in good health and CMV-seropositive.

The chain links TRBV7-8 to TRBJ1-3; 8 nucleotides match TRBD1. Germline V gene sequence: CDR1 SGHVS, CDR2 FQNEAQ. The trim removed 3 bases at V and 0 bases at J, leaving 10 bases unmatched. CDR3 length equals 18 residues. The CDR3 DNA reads TGTGCCAGCAGCTTCTGGACAGGGATCGAAACCTCTGGAAACACCATATATTTT. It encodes CASSFWTGIETSGNTIYF.

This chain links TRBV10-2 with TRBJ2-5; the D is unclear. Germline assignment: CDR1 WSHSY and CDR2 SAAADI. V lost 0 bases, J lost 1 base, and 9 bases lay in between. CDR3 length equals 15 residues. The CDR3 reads CASSESMVAQETQYF. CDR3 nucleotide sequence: TGCGCCAGCAGTGAGTCGATGGTGGCCCAAGAGACCCAGTACTTC.

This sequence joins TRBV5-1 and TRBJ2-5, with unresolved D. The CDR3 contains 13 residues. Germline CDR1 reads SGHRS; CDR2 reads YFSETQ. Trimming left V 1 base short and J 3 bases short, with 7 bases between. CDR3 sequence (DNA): TGCGCCAGCAGCTTGAGAACAGAAGAGACCCAGTACTTC. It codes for CASSLRTEETQYF.

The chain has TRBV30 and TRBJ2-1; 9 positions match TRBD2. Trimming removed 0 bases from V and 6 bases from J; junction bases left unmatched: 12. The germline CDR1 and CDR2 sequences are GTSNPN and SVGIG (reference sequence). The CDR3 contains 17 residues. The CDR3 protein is CAWSVYIIAGAANEQFF. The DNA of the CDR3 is TGTGCCTGGAGTGTATACATAATAGCGGGAGCTGCCAATGAGCAGTTCTTC.

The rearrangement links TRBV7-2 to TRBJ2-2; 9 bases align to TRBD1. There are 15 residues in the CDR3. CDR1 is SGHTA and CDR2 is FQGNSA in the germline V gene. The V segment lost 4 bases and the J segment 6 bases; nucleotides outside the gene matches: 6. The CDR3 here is CASSSDRGSAGELFF. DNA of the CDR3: TGTGCCAGCAGCTCCGACAGGGGGAGCGCCGGGGAGCTGTTTTTT. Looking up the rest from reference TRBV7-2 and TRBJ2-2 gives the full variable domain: GAGVSQSPSNKVTEKGKDVELRCDPISGHTALYWYRQSLGQGLEFLIYFQGNSAPDKSGLPSDRFSAERTGGSVSTLTIQRTQQEDSAVYLCASSSDRGSAGELFFGEGSRLTVL.

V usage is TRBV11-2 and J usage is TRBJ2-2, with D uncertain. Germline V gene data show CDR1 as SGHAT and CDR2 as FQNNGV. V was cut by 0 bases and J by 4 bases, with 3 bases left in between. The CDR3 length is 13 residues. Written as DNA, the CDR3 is TGTGCCAGCAGCTTAGAGAGCACCGGGGAGCTGTTTTTT. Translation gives CASSLESTGELFF.

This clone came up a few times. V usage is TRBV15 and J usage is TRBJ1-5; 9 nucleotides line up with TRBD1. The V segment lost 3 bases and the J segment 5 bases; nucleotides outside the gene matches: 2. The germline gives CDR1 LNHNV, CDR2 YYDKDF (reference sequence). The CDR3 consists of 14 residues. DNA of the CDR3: TGTGCCACCAGCAGGGGACAGGGCGATCAGCCCCAGCATTTT. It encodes CATSRGQGDQPQHF.

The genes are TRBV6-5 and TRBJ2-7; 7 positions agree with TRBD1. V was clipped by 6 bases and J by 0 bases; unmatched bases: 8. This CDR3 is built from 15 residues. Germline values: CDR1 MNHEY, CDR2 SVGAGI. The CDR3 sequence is CASRPRTGGSYEQYF. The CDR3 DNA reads TGTGCCAGCAGGCCCAGGACAGGCGGCTCCTACGAGCAGTACTTC.

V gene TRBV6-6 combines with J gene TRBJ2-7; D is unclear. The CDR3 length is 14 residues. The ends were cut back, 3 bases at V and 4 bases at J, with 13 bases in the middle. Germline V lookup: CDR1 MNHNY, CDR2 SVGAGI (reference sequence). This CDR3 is CASSYVYKPYEQYF. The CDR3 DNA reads TGTGCCAGCAGTTATGTTTACAAACCTTACGAGCAGTACTTC.

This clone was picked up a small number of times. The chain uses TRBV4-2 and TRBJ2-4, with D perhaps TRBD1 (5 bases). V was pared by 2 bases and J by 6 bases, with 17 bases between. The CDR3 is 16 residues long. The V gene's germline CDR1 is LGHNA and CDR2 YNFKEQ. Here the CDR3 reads CASSQRQGVSGNIQYF. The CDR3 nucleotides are TGTGCCAGCAGCCAACGTCAGGGTGTTTCCGGAAACATTCAGTACTTC.

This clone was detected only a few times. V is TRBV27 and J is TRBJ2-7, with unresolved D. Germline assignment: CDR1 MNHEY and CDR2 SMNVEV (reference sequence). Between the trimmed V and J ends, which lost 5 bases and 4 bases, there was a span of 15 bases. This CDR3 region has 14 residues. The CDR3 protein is CASSLVAGWYEQYF. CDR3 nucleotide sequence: TGTGCCAGCAGTCTAGTCGCCGGGTGGTACGAGCAGTACTTC.

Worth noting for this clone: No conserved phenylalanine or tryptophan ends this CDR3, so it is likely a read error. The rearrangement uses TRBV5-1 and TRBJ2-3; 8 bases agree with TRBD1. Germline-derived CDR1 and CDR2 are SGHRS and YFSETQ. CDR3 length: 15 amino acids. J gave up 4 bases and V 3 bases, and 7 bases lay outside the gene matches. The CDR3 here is CASSWSGQVADTQYV. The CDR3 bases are TGCGCCAGCAGCTGGTCGGGACAGGTCGCAGATACGCAGTATGTT.

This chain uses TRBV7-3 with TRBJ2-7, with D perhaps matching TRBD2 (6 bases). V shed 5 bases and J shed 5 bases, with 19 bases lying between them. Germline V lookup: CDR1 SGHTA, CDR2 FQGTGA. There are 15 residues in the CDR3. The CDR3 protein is CASSPSPGLNNEQYF. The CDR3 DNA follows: TGTGCCAGCAGCCCAAGCCCGGGACTTAACAACGAGCAGTACTTC.

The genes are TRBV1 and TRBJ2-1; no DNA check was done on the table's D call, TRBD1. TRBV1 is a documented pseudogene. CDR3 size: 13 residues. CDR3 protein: CTSSQDREKEQFF. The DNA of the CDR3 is TGCACCAGCAGCCAAGACAGGGAAAAGGAGCAGTTCTTC.

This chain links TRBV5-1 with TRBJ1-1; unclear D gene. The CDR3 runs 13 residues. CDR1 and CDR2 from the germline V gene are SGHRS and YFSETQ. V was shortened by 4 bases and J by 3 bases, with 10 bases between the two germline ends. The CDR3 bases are TGCGCCAGCAGCCCCAGTCCCCACACTGAAGCTTTCTTT. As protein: CASSPSPHTEAFF.

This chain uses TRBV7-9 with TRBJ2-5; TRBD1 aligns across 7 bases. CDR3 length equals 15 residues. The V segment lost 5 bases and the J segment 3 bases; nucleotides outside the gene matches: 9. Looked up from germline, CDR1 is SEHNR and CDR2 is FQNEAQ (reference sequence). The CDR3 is CASSILGGQEETQYF. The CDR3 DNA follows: TGTGCCAGCAGCATCCTCGGAGGACAGGAAGAGACCCAGTACTTC.

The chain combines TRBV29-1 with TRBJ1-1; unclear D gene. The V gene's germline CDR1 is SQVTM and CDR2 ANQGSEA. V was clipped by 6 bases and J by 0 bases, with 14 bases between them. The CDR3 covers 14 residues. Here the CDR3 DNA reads TGCAGCGTATTTCTGGAGCTCATGAACACTGAAGCTTTCTTT. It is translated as CSVFLELMNTEAFF.

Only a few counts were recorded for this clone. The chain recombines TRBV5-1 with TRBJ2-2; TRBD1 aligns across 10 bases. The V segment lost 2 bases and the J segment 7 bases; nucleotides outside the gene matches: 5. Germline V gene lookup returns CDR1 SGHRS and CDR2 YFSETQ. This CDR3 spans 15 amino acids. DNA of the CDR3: TGCGCCAGCAGCTTCGCCGGACAGGGGGACGGGGAGCTGTTTTTT. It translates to CASSFAGQGDGELFF. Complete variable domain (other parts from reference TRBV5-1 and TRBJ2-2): KAGVTQTPRYLIKTRGQQVTLSCSPISGHRSVSWYQQTPGQGLQFLFEYFSETQRNKGNFPGRFSGRQFSNSRSEMNVSTLELGDSALYLCASSFAGQGDGELFFGEGSRLTVL.

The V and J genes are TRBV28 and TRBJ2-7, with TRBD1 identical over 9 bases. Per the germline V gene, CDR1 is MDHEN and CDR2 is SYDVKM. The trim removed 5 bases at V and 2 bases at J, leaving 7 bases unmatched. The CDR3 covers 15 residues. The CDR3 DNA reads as TGTGCCAGCAGTCTTCCCAGGGACAGGGCCTACGAGCAGTACTTC. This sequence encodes CASSLPRDRAYEQYF.

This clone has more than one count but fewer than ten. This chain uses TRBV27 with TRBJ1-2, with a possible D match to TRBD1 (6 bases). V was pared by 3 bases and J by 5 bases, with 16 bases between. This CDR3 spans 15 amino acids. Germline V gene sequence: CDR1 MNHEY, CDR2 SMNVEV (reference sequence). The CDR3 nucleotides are TGTGCCAGCAGTTTGACCCTAGGGGGGGGTTATGGCTACACCTTC. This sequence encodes CASSLTLGGGYGYTF.

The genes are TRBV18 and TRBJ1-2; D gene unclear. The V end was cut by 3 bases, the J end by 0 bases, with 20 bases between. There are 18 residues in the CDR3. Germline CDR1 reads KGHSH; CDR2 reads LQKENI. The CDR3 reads CASSPGRGLIVANYGYTF. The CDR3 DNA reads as TGTGCCAGCTCACCGGGTCGAGGTTTGATAGTTGCTAACTATGGCTACACCTTC.

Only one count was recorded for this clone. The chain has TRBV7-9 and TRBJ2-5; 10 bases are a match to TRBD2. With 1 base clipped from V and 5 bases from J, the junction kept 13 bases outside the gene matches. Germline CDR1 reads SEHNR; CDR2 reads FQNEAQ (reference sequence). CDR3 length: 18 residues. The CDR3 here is CASSLGRLLAGVRETQYF. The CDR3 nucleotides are TGTGCCAGCAGCTTAGGCCGTTTGCTAGCGGGAGTACGGGAGACCCAGTACTTC.

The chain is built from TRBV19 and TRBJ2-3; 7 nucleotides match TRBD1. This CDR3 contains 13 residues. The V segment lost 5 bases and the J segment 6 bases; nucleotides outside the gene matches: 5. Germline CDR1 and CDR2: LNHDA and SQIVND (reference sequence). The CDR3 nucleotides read TGTGCCAGTAGTGATCAACAGGGGGATACGCAGTATTTT. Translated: CASSDQQGDTQYF. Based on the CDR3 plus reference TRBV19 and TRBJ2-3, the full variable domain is DGGITQSPKYLFRKEGQNVTLSCEQNLNHDAMYWYRQDPGQGLRLIYYSQIVNDFQKGDIAEGYSVSREKKESFPLTVTSAQKNPTAFYLCASSDQQGDTQYFGPGTRLTVL.

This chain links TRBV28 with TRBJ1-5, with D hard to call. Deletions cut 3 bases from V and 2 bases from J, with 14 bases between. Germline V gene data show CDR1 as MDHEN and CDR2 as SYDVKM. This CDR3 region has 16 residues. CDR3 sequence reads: CASSFSSTGGNQPQHF. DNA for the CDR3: TGTGCCAGCAGTTTTAGTTCCACCGGTGGCAATCAGCCCCAGCATTTT. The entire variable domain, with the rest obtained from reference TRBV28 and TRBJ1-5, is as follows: DVKVTQSSRYLVKRTGEKVFLECVQDMDHENMFWYRQDPGLGLRLIYFSYDVKMKEKGDIPEGYSVSREKKERFSLILESASTNQTSMYLCASSFSSTGGNQPQHFGDGTRLSIL.

Here the CDR3 reads CASSSQGGVAEAFF. CDR3 bases: TGTGCCAGCAGTTCCCAGGGAGGGGTCGCTGAAGCTTTCTTT. This rearrangement joins TRBV2 to TRBJ1-1; D perhaps matches TRBD1 (5 bases). CDR3 size: 14 residues. The V end lost 5 bases, the J end lost 6 bases, and 16 bases lay between the germline ends. Per the germline V gene, CDR1 is SNHLY and CDR2 is FYNNEI.

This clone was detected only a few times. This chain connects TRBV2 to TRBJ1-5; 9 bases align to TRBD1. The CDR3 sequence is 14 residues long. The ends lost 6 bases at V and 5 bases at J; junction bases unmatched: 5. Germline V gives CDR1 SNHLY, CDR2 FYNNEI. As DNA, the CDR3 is TGTGCCAGCAGGCGGGACAGGGACGATCAGCCCCAGCATTTT. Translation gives CASRRDRDDQPQHF.

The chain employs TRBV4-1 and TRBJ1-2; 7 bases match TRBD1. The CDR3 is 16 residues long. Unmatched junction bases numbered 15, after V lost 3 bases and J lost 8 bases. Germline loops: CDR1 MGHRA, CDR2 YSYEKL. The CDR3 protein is CASSHFPGQILRGYTF. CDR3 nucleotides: TGCGCCAGCAGCCATTTCCCGGGACAGATCCTCAGGGGCTACACCTTC.

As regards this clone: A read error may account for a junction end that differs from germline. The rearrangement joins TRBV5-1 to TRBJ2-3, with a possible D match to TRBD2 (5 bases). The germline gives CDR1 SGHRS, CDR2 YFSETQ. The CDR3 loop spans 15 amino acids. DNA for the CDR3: TGCGCCAGCAGCTTTTGGGTGGCTAGCAGAGATACGCAGTATTTT. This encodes CASSFWVASRDTQYF.